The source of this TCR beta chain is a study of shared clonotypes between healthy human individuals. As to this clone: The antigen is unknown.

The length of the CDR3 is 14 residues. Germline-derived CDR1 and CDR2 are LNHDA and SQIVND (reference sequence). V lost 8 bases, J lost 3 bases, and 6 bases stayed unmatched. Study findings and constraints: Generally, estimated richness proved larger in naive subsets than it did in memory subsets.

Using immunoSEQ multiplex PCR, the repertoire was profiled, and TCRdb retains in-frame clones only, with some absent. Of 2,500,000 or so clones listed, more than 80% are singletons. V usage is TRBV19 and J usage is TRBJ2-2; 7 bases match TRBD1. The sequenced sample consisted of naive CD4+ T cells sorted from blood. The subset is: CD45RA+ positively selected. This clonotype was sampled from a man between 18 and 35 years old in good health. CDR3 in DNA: TGTGCCAGTTGGGGACAGAACTACACCGGGGAGCTGTTTTTT. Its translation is CASWGQNYTGELFF.